A single sample gave rise to the 14 T cell receptor beta chains below, sequenced in a study of shared clonotypes between healthy human individuals. Generated by immunoSEQ multiplex PCR, the TCRdb table keeps only in-frame clones and is missing some. The sample lists 950,000 to 1,300,000 clones, 70% to 80% occurring once. Sequencing input: memory CD4+ T cells sorted from blood. Sample subset: CD45RA-negative fraction. Source of these receptors: a man aged 18 to 35 in good health.

The rearrangement joins TRBV11-3 to TRBJ2-5; TRBD2 aligns across 11 bases. CDR1 is SGHNT and CDR2 is YENEEA in the germline V gene. The CDR3 contains 15 residues. The V segment lost 2 bases and the J segment 2 bases; nucleotides outside the gene matches: 1. CDR3 residues: CASSLTSGSQETQYF. For the CDR3, the DNA is TGTGCCAGCAGCTTAACTAGCGGGAGTCAAGAGACCCAGTACTTC.

This clone has just a few counts. The chain has TRBV30 and TRBJ1-2, with D perhaps TRBD1 (5 bases). The V and J ends lost 4 bases and 8 bases respectively, with 14 bases between them. The CDR3 totals 12 residues. From germline, CDR1 is GTSNPN and CDR2 SVGIG (reference sequence). The CDR3 DNA follows: TGTGCCTGGATGTTTAGCAGGGACGGCTACACCTTC. It encodes CAWMFSRDGYTF.

The chain combines TRBV4-1 with TRBJ2-7; 9 bases fit TRBD2. The CDR3 spans 15 residues. The V gene's germline CDR1 is MGHRA and CDR2 YSYEKL. Losses at the gene ends were 6 bases for V and 4 bases for J; bases not matched to a gene: 10. CDR3 in amino acids: CASSPSGGKKYEQYF. The CDR3 region has the DNA TGCGCCAGCAGTCCCAGCGGGGGGAAGAAATACGAGCAGTACTTC.

This chain links TRBV2 with TRBJ2-5; 12 nucleotides agree with TRBD2. Germline trimming cut 4 bases from V and 0 bases from J; bases unmatched to any gene: 6. CDR3 length equals 17 residues. Germline V CDR1 and CDR2: SNHLY, FYNNEI. The CDR3 loop is CASSGSSGGAYQETQYF. The CDR3 coding sequence is TGTGCCAGCAGTGGGTCTAGCGGGGGGGCGTACCAAGAGACCCAGTACTTC.

The rearrangement joins TRBV4-1 to TRBJ2-6; 11 bases line up with TRBD1. J lost 2 bases, V lost 0 bases, and 9 bases had no gene match. CDR1 MGHRA and CDR2 YSYEKL come from the germline V gene. The CDR3 is 20 amino acids. CDR3 bases: TGCGCCAGCAGCCAAGATCGCCGGGACAGGGGGTCCGCTGGGGCCAACGTCCTGACTTTC. Protein: CASSQDRRDRGSAGANVLTF.

This chain joins TRBV7-2 and TRBJ1-1; the D is unclear. Germline V gives CDR1 SGHTA, CDR2 FQGNSA. V was cut by 5 bases and J by 2 bases, with 18 bases left in between. This CDR3 has 16 amino acids. CDR3 protein: CASSQSLQTLNTEAFF. The CDR3 DNA is TGTGCCAGCAGCCAATCGTTACAGACACTAAACACTGAAGCTTTCTTT.

The chain employs TRBV6-1 and TRBJ1-5, with D hard to call. The CDR3 loop spans 14 amino acids. The germline gives CDR1 MNHNS, CDR2 SASEGT. V dropped 3 bases and J dropped 6 bases, with 12 bases sitting between them. The CDR3 nucleotides read TGTGCCAGCAGTGACAACCGGGCGGGTCAGCCCCAGCATTTT. Translation gives CASSDNRAGQPQHF.

The chain carries TRBV30 and TRBJ1-1; 8 positions agree with TRBD1. The CDR3 loop spans 12 amino acids. CDR1 GTSNPN and CDR2 SVGIG come from the germline V gene (reference sequence). After removal of 4 bases from V and 5 bases from J, the junction contained 3 bases not matched to a gene. The CDR3, as DNA: TGTGCCTGGACAGGGGGCTTTACTGAAGCTTTCTTT. It is translated as CAWTGGFTEAFF.

This rearrangement joins TRBV6-1 to TRBJ2-7; D remains unclear. CDR1 is MNHNS, CDR2 SASEGT, per germline. V gave up 4 bases and J gave up 3 bases, with 25 bases separating them. The CDR3 has 18 amino acids. The CDR3 spells CASSAGLSRRPQDYEQYF. Here the CDR3 DNA reads TGTGCCAGCAGTGCTGGGCTTTCCCGCCGGCCTCAGGACTACGAGCAGTACTTC.

This clone was seen a handful of times. The chain links TRBV7-2 to TRBJ1-2, with D possibly matching TRBD1 (5 bases). Germline V CDR1 and CDR2: SGHTA, FQGNSA. The CDR3 is 13 residues long. Trimming stripped 8 bases from V and 2 bases from J, with 12 bases between. CDR3 DNA sequence: TGTGCCAGCGGACAAGCGGAGAACTATGGCTACACCTTC. It specifies CASGQAENYGYTF.

This rearrangement joins TRBV5-1 to TRBJ2-7; D is ambiguous. The CDR3 loop spans 14 amino acids. The germline gives CDR1 SGHRS, CDR2 YFSETQ. Trimming cost V 0 bases and J 3 bases, with 10 bases left between them. The CDR3 reads CASSLAEQIYEQYF. The CDR3, as DNA: TGCGCCAGCAGCTTGGCCGAACAGATCTACGAGCAGTACTTC.

This rearrangement joins TRBV11-3 to TRBJ2-3, with no clear D. The V end was cut by 5 bases, the J end by 2 bases, with 8 bases between. The CDR3 length is 13 residues. Germline V CDR1 and CDR2: SGHNT, YENEEA. CDR3 amino acids: CASSKTYTDTQYF. The CDR3 coding sequence is TGTGCCAGCAGCAAGACTTACACAGATACGCAGTATTTT.

This clone has a single count. The chain is built from TRBV7-9 and TRBJ1-1; a weak D match, TRBD1 (6 bases). The germline gives CDR1 SEHNR, CDR2 FQNEAQ (reference sequence). Trimming took 5 bases from V and 1 from J, leaving 11 bases between them. CDR3 length equals 14 residues. CDR3 sequence (DNA): TGTGCCAGCAGCATAAGGACAGAGAACACTGAAGCTTTCTTT. Protein sequence: CASSIRTENTEAFF.

This clone has more than one count but fewer than ten. The chain recombines TRBV7-9 with TRBJ2-5; maybe TRBD2 (6 bases). In germline, CDR1 is SEHNR, CDR2 FQNEAQ (reference sequence). V lost 5 bases and J 4 bases, leaving 17 bases between the germline ends. The CDR3 contains 15 residues. As DNA, the CDR3 is TGTGCCAGCAGCGAAAGGCGGGGTAAAAGAGAGACCCAGTACTTC. Its protein is CASSERRGKRETQYF.